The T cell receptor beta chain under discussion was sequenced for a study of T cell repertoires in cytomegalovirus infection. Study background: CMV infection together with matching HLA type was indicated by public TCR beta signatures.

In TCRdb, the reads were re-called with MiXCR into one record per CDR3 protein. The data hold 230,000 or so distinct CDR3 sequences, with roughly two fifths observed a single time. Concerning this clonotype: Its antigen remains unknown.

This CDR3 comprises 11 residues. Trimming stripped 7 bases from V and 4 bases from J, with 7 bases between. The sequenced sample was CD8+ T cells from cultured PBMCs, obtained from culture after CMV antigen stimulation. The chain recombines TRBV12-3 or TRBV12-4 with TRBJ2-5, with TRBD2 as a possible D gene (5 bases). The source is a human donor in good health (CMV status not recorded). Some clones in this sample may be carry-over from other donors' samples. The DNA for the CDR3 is TGTGCCAGCACTGGAGGAGAGACCCAGTACTTC. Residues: CASTGGETQYF.